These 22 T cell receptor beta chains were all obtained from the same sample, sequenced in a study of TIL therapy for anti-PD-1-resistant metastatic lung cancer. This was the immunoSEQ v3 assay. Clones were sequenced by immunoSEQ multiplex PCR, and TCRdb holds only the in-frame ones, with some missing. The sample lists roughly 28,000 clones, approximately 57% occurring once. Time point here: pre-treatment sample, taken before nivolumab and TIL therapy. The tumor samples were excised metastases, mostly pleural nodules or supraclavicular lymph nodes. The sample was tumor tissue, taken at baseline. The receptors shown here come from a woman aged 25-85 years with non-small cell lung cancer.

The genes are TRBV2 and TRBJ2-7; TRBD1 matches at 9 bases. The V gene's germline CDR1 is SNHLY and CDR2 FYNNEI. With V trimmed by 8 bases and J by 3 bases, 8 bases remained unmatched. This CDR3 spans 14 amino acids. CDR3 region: CASETSGQGYEQYF. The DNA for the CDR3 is TGTGCCAGCGAAACCTCGGGACAGGGCTACGAGCAGTACTTC.

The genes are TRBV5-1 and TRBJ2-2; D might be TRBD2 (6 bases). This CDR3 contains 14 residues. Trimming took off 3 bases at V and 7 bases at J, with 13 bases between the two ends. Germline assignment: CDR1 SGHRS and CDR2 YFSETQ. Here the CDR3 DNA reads TGCGCCAGCAGCTGGACGGGAGAGTACGGGGAGCTGTTTTTT. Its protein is CASSWTGEYGELFF.

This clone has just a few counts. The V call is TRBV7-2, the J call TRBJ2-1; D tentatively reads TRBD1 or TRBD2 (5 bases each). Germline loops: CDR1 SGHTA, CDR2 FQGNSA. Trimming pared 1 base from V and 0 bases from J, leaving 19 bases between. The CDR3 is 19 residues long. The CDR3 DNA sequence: TGTGCCAGCAGCTTAGGGGCAGGGAGAGGCTATAGCTCCTACAATGAGCAGTTCTTC. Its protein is CASSLGAGRGYSSYNEQFF.

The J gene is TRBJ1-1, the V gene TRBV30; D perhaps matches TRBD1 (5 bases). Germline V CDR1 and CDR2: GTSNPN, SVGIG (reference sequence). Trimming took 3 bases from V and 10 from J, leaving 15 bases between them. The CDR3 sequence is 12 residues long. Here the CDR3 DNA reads TGTGCCTGGAGGGACCCGGGCGGGGGAGCTTTCTTT. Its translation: CAWRDPGGGAFF.

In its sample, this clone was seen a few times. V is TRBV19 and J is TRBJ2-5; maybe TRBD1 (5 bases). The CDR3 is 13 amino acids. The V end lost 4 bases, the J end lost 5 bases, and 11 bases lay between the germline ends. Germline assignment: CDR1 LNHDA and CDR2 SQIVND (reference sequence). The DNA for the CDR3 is TGTGCCAGTAGTAACTGGGGCGGCGAGACCCAGTACTTC. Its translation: CASSNWGGETQYF.

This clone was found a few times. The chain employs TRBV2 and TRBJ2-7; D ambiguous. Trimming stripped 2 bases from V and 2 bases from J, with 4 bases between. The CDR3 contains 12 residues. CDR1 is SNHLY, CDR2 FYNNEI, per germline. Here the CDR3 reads CASSEQAYEQYF. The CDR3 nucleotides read TGTGCCAGCAGTGAACAAGCCTACGAGCAGTACTTC.

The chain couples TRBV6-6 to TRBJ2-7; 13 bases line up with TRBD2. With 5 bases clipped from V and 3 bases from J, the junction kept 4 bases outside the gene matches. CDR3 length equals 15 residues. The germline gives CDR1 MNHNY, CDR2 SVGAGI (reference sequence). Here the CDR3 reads CASSPRTSGSYEQYF. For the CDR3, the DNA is TGTGCCAGCAGTCCTAGGACTAGCGGGAGCTACGAGCAGTACTTC.

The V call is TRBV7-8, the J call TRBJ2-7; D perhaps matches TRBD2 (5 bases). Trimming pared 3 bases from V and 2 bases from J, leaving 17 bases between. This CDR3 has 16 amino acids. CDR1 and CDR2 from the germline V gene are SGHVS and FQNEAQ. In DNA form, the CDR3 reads TGTGCCAGCAGCTTCCAATCTAGCCTGAACCCCTACGAGCAGTACTTC. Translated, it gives CASSFQSSLNPYEQYF.

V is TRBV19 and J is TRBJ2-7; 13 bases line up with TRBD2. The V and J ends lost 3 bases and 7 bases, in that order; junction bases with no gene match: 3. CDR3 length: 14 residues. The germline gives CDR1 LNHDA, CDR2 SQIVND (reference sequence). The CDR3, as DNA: TGTGCCAGTAGTATCCTGGGACTAGCGGGGGAGCAGTACTTC. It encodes CASSILGLAGEQYF. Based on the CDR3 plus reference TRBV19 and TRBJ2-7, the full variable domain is DGGITQSPKYLFRKEGQNVTLSCEQNLNHDAMYWYRQDPGQGLRLIYYSQIVNDFQKGDIAEGYSVSREKKESFPLTVTSAQKNPTAFYLCASSILGLAGEQYFGPGTRLTVT.

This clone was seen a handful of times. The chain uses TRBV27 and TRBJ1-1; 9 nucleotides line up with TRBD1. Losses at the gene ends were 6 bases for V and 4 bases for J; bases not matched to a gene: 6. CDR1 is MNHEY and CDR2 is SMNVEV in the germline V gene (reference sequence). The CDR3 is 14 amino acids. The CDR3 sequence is CASRHRGQGTEAFF. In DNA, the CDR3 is TGTGCCAGCAGACACAGGGGGCAGGGCACTGAAGCTTTCTTT.

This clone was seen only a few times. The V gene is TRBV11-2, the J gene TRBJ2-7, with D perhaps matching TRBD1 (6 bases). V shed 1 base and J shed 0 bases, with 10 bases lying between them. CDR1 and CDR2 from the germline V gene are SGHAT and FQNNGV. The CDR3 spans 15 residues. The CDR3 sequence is CASSLGLDSSYEQYF. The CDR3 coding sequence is TGTGCCAGCAGCTTAGGCCTGGACAGCTCCTACGAGCAGTACTTC.

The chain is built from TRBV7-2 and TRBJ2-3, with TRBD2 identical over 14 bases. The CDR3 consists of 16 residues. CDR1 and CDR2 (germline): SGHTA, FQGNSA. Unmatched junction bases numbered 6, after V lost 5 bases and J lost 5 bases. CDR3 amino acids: CASSPGTSGSGDTQYF. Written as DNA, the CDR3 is TGTGCCAGCAGCCCAGGGACTAGCGGGAGTGGAGATACGCAGTATTTT.

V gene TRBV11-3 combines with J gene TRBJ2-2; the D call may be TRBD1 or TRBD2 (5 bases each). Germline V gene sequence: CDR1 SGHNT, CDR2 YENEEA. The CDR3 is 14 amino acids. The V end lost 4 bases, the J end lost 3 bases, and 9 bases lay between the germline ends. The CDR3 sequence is CASSYGGDTGELFF. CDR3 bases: TGTGCCAGCAGCTATGGGGGAGACACCGGGGAGCTGTTTTTT.

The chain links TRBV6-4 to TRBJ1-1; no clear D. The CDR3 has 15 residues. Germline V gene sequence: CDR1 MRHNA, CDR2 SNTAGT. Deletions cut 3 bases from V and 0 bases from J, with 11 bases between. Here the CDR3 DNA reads TGTGCCAGCAGTGATTCGGCCACAATGAACACTGAAGCTTTCTTT. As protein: CASSDSATMNTEAFF.

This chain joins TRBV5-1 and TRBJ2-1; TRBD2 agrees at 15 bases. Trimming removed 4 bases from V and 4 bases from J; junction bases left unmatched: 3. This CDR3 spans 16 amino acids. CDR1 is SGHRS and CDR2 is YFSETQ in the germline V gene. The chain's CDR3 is CASSEGLAGGYNEQFF. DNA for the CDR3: TGCGCCAGCAGCGAAGGACTAGCGGGAGGGTACAATGAGCAGTTCTTC. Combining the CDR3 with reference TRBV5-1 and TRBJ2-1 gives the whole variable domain KAGVTQTPRYLIKTRGQQVTLSCSPISGHRSVSWYQQTPGQGLQFLFEYFSETQRNKGNFPGRFSGRQFSNSRSEMNVSTLELGDSALYLCASSEGLAGGYNEQFFGPGTRLTVL.

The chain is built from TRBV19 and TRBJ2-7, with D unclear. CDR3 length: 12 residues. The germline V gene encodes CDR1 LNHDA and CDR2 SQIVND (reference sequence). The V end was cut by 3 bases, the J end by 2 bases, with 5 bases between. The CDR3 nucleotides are TGTGCCAGTAGTATGGGGACCTACGAGCAGTACTTC. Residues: CASSMGTYEQYF.

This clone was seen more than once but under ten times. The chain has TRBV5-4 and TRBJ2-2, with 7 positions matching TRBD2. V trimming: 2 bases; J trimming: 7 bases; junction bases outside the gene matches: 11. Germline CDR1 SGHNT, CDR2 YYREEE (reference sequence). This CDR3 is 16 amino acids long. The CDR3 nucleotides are TGTGCCAGCAGCTTTCGACTAGCCGCTATGGGCGGGGAGCTGTTTTTT. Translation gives CASSFRLAAMGGELFF.

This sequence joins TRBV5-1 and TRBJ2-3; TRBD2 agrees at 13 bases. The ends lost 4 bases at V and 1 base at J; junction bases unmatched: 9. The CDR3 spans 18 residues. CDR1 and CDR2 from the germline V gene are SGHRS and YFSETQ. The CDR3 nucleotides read TGCGCCAGCAGCCGAGGAGGACTAGCGGGAGTAGGCACAGATACGCAGTATTTT. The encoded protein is CASSRGGLAGVGTDTQYF.

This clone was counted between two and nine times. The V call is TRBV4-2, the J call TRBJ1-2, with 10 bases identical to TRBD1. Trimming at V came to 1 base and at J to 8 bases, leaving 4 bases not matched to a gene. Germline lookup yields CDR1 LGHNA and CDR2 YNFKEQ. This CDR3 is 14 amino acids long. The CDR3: CASSQGGTGEGYTF. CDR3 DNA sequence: TGTGCCAGCAGCCAAGGAGGGACAGGGGAGGGCTACACCTTC.

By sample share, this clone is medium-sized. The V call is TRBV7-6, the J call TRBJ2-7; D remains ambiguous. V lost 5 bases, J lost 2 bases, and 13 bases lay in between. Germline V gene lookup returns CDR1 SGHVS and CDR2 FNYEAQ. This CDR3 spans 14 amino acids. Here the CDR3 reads CASSPRQAAYEQYF. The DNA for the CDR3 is TGTGCCAGCAGCCCGAGACAAGCTGCCTACGAGCAGTACTTC.

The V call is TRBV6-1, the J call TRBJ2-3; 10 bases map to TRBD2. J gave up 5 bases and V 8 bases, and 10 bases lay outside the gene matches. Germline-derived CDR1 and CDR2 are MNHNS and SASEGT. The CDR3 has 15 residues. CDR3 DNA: TGTGCCAGCCAGCGGGAGGGCCAGAGGGGAGATACGCAGTATTTT. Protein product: CASQREGQRGDTQYF.

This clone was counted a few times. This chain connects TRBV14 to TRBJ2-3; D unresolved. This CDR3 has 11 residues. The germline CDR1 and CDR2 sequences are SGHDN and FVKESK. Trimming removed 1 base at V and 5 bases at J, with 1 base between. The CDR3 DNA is TGTGCCAGCAGCCAAGGAGATACGCAGTATTTT. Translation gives CASSQGDTQYF.